This T cell receptor beta chain was recovered during a study of cytomegalovirus exposure and HLA in healthy donors. 60 Vbeta and 13 Jbeta primers were used in PCR. Measured with immunoSEQ multiplex PCR; TCRdb has only the in-frame clones, and not every one. The sample includes some 120,000 clones, 74% seen only once; the top ten take around 4.2%. Trimming took 5 bases from V and 2 from J, leaving 13 bases between them. Germline CDR1 is SGHTA and CDR2 is FQGNSA. The CDR3 contains 15 residues. Points from the study as a whole: With further analysis later on, most CMV-associated TCR beta chains appeared HLA-restricted. Later analysis placed DRB1 highest and HLA-C lowest in TCR association rates, which differed by HLA locus.

In regard to this clone: Its specificity is unknown.

The V call is TRBV7-2, the J call TRBJ1-5; D ambiguous. The sample comprised PBMCs. The receptor comes from a woman between 45 and 65 years old in good health and CMV-seropositive. This CDR3 reads CASSPSGWGNQPQHF. The CDR3 region has the DNA TGTGCCAGCAGCCCGAGCGGCTGGGGCAATCAGCCCCAGCATTTT.